This TCR beta chain was found in a study of chemoradiotherapy in HPV16-positive cancers. CDR1 is KGHSH and CDR2 is LQKENI in the germline V gene. This CDR3 is built from 16 residues. V trimming: 2 bases; J trimming: 3 bases; junction bases outside the gene matches: 10. Assay: immunoSEQ multiplex PCR; the TCRdb copy retains only in-frame clones and omits some. The sample yields fewer than 30,000 clones, roughly 95% seen once. This specimen was collected from a patient who underwent chemoradiotherapy. The rearrangement uses TRBV18 and TRBJ2-7, with TRBD1 matching over 7 bases. The sequence came from a human donor with HPV-associated anogenital cancer. The CDR3 is CASSPSDRAGLYEQYF. CDR3 DNA sequence: TGTGCCAGCTCACCATCCGACAGGGCCGGACTCTACGAGCAGTACTTC. Based on the CDR3 plus reference TRBV18 and TRBJ2-7, the full variable domain is NAGVMQNPRHLVRRRGQEARLRCSPMKGHSHVYWYRQLPEEGLKFMVYLQKENIIDESGMPKERFSAEFPKEGPSILRIQQVVRGDSAAYFCASSPSDRAGLYEQYFGPGTRLTVT.